The T cell receptor (beta chain) described here comes from a study of cytomegalovirus exposure and HLA in healthy donors. Germline V gene lookup returns CDR1 LNHDA and CDR2 SQIVND (reference sequence). There are 14 residues in the CDR3. V lost 3 bases and J lost 9; bases outside the gene matches: 5. PCR was performed using 60 Vbeta and 13 Jbeta primers. The data were produced by immunoSEQ multiplex PCR, yet TCRdb's version contains in-frame clones alone and is incomplete. Found here are about 180,000 clones, 85% of them singletons; the top ten hold 1%. The receptor was isolated from a boy aged 2 to 10 in good health and CMV-seronegative. What was sequenced was PBMCs. The chain uses TRBV19 and TRBJ2-1; 10 bases map to TRBD1. Here the CDR3 reads CASSIGTGVGEQFF. The CDR3 bases are TGTGCCAGTAGTATTGGGACAGGGGTCGGTGAGCAGTTCTTC.